These T cell receptor beta chains were read from a single sample in a study of blood T cells in healthy people across ages. TCRdb analysed the 5' RACE reads with MiXCR anew, one entry per CDR3 protein. This sample has about 780,000 distinct CDR3 sequences, with 35% to 60% found just once. What was sequenced was blood. The origin of the receptors is a man aged 80 or over in good health. CDR3s leave out the opening cysteine and the closing phenylalanine or tryptophan. Some rows mark clone size as missing; the rest say once, few, many or name a class of expanded clone.

>NA|TRBV6-5
ASSLGQGFGEQY
>NA|TRBV28
ASRRHGPMGSDTQY
>NA|TRBV29-1
SVRLQGGYGYT
>few|TRBV7-2
ASSPGATDYEQY
>few|TRBV19
ASSPPTGASTDTQY
>NA|TRBV9
ASSAGNLAGQETQY
>few|TRBV9
ASSLGTSNAGELF
>many|TRBV7-9
ASSPSIGTSGRQY
>NA|TRBV20-1
SARRSPIENTEAF
>few|TRBV9
ASSVAVSSYNEQF
>NA|TRBV4-3
ASSRYGSPNQPQH
>few|TRBV20-1
SARDRGPEGQGAHGYT
>NA|TRBV21-1
ASSPRSPSHYNEQF
>NA|TRBV11-3
ASSVRGAGELF
>once|TRBV4-1
ASSPRSGAYNEQY
>NA|TRBV27
ASSPGLAGQSSYNEQF
>NA|TRBV4-1
ASSQDRTGDEQY
>few|TRBV9
ASSPQGASSYEQY
>NA|TRBV5-6
ASGRGQGSTDTQY
>few|TRBV6-2/TRBV6-3
ASHRVGFDDYEQY
>few|TRBV12-3/TRBV12-4
ASTQMSSGRDEQY
>NA|TRBV28
ASSSSGTGRYEQY
>NA|TRBV14
ASSQDTGGFSETQY
>few|TRBV15
ATSLSLRSGNEQF
>few|TRBV9
ASSTGLAAPETQY
>NA|TRBV20-1
SARDKTGDVHGYT
>NA|TRBV4-3
ASSQVATGNYGYT
>many|TRBV7-2
ASSPRTSETQY
>few|TRBV29-1
SVGGYNEQF
>few|TRBV21-1
ASSHQIGTGGTDTQY
>few|TRBV29-1
SVEEETGGLANEKLF
>NA|TRBV7-9
ASSPNLGGTEAF
>few|TRBV7-6
ASSSRDRGDGYT
>few|TRBV20-1
SARAEQLYEQY
>few|TRBV9
ASSARGRGSAGANVLT
>NA|TRBV5-6
ASSRPTTPGAQY
>NA|TRBV11-2
ASSQGVQGYNEQF
>NA|TRBV29-1
SAGNPEIGTQY
>NA|TRBV5-1
ASSPRTSGYREQF
>NA|TRBV7-2
ASSDRLYSYEQY
>NA|TRBV28
ASRLPGGYEHY
>few|TRBV5-1
ASSFRGIPQETQY
>few|TRBV15
ATSRDLTGSETQY
>NA|TRBV29-1
SVEGKRNYGYT
>NA|TRBV4-1
ASSQAPTEKETQY